These 10 T cell receptor beta chains were all obtained from the same sample, sequenced in a study of T cell changes during pregnancy in multiple sclerosis (dated by TCRdb to between 2019 and 2020). Libraries were built with the immunoSEQ multiplex PCR assay. TCRdb took over this immuneACCESS table, retaining in-frame rearrangements with V and J assigned. Such tables are incomplete; in checked studies, under half of the missing clones stem from an unresolved V gene, and the remainder is unexplained. The sample table contains 55,000 to 80,000 clones; only one count was recorded for roughly 94% of them. About 0.61% of the sample is held by the ten biggest clonotypes. The sequencing used peripheral blood, collected in the third trimester of pregnancy. Source of these receptors: a female donor with multiple sclerosis, enrolled in a pregnancy study.

This chain links TRBV7-2 with TRBJ2-2; a possible D gene is TRBD2 (5 bases). In germline, CDR1 is SGHTA, CDR2 FQGNSA. The ends were cut back, 2 bases at V and 4 bases at J, with 14 bases in the middle. The length of the CDR3 is 16 residues. The CDR3 DNA sequence: TGTGCCAGCAGCTTAAACCCGGGAACGGTCACCGGGGAGCTGTTTTTT. Residues: CASSLNPGTVTGELFF.

This chain joins TRBV19 and TRBJ2-3; 13 bases agree with TRBD2. V dropped 5 bases and J dropped 6; count of bases not matched to a gene: 17. The CDR3 length is 19 residues. Germline-derived CDR1 and CDR2 are LNHDA and SQIVND (reference sequence). The CDR3 is CASSPSTSGGLGAGDTQYF. CDR3 nucleotides: TGTGCCAGTAGTCCATCGACTAGCGGGGGGCTCGGGGCGGGGGATACGCAGTATTTT.

The chain uses TRBV19 and TRBJ2-7, with 7 nucleotides matching TRBD2. The CDR3 is 14 residues long. Germline V gives CDR1 LNHDA, CDR2 SQIVND (reference sequence). J lost 5 bases, V lost 9 bases, and 13 bases had no gene match. The DNA for the CDR3 is TGTGCCAGCCGCCGCGGGGGAGGAAACCACGAGCAGTACTTC. Translated, it gives CASRRGGGNHEQYF.

V usage is TRBV9 and J usage is TRBJ2-5; the D gene is possibly TRBD2 (5 bases). The V and J ends lost 0 bases and 5 bases respectively, with 8 bases between them. The CDR3 spans 13 residues. Germline loops: CDR1 SGDLS, CDR2 YYNGEE. The CDR3 loop is CASSVVPGETQYF. In nucleotides, the CDR3 is TGTGCCAGCAGCGTAGTGCCGGGGGAGACCCAGTACTTC.

V is TRBV7-2 and J is TRBJ1-1; D call uncertain. Germline CDR1 reads SGHTA; CDR2 reads FQGNSA. V was trimmed by 2 bases and J by 4 bases, leaving 8 bases between them. CDR3 length equals 13 residues. The CDR3 protein is CASSLRGGTEAFF. In DNA form, the CDR3 reads TGTGCCAGCAGCTTACGGGGAGGCACTGAAGCTTTCTTT. The full variable domain, its missing parts supplied by reference TRBV7-2 and TRBJ1-1, is GAGVSQSPSNKVTEKGKDVELRCDPISGHTALYWYRQSLGQGLEFLIYFQGNSAPDKSGLPSDRFSAERTGGSVSTLTIQRTQQEDSAVYLCASSLRGGTEAFFGQGTRLTVV.

This chain connects TRBV6-5 to TRBJ2-1, with 8 nucleotides matching TRBD2. V shed 5 bases, J shed 4 bases, and the junction held 7 bases outside the gene matches. CDR1 MNHEY and CDR2 SVGAGI come from the germline V gene. This CDR3 spans 15 amino acids. CDR3 sequence (DNA): TGTGCCAGCAGTCCCGGGGCGGGGGGATACAATGAGCAGTTCTTC. Translated: CASSPGAGGYNEQFF.

This chain uses TRBV2 with TRBJ2-2; perhaps TRBD1 as D (5 bases). Germline V gene sequence: CDR1 SNHLY, CDR2 FYNNEI. V was trimmed by 6 bases and J by 3 bases, leaving 29 bases between them. The length of the CDR3 is 20 residues. This chain's CDR3 is CASRLKDSFSHTPDTGELFF. The DNA of the CDR3 is TGTGCCAGCAGGCTAAAAGACAGTTTTTCCCACACCCCAGACACCGGGGAGCTGTTTTTT.

This clone occurred a few times. This chain links TRBV4-3 with TRBJ2-7, with a possible D match to TRBD1 (6 bases). This CDR3 is built from 14 residues. Per the germline V gene, CDR1 is LGHNA and CDR2 is YSLEER. The V gene lost 0 bases and the J gene lost 3 bases, with 9 bases spanning the gap. Written as DNA, the CDR3 is TGCGCCAGCAGCCAAGATGCCAGGGGCTACGAGCAGTACTTC. Its translation: CASSQDARGYEQYF.

The rearrangement links TRBV4-2 to TRBJ1-1; D possibly corresponds to TRBD1 (6 bases). The germline V gene has CDR1 LGHNA and CDR2 YNFKEQ. The V end was cut by 1 base, the J end by 4 bases, with 13 bases between. The CDR3 runs 15 residues. The CDR3 loop reads CASSQVQGRGTEAFF. In nucleotides, the CDR3 is TGTGCCAGCAGCCAAGTACAGGGAAGGGGCACTGAAGCTTTCTTT.

The rearrangement links TRBV25-1 to TRBJ2-3; 8 positions match TRBD2. V lost 10 bases to trimming and J lost 2 bases; unmatched junction nucleotides: 8. This CDR3 contains 14 residues. Germline-derived CDR1 and CDR2 are MGHDK and SYGVNS. The CDR3 DNA follows: TGTGCCACCCAGGGACTAGTTAACACAGATACGCAGTATTTT. Translating gives CATQGLVNTDTQYF.